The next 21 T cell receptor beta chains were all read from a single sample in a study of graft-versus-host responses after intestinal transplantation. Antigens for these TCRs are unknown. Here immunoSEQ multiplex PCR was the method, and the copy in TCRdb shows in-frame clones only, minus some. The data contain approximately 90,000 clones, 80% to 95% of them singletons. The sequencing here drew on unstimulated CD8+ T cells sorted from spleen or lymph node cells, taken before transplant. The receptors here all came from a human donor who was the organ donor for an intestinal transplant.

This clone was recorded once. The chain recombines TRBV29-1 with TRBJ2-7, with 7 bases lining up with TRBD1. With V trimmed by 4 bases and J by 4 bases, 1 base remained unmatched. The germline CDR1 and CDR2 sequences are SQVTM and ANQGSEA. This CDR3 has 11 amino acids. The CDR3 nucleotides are TGCAGCGTTGGGGGACAGTACGAGCAGTACTTC. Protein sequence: CSVGGQYEQYF.

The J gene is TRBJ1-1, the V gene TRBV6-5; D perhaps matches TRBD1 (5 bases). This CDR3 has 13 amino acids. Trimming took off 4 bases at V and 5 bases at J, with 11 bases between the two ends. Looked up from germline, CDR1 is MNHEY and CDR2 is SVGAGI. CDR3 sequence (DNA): TGTGCCAGCAGTTTAGGGGAGGGGACTGAAGCTTTCTTT. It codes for CASSLGEGTEAFF.

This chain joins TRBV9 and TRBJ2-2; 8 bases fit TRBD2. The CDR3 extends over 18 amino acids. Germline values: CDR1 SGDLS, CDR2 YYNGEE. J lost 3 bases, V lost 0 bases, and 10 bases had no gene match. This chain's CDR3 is CASSVEIGGALDTGELFF. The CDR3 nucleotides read TGTGCCAGCAGCGTAGAGATCGGGGGGGCCTTGGACACCGGGGAGCTGTTTTTT.

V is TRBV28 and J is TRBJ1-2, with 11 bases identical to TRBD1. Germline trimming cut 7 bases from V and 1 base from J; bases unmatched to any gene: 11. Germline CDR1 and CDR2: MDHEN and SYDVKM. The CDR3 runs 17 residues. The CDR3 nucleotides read TGTGCCAGCACCGGGGGACAGGGGGTACCTTTTAACTATGGCTACACCTTC. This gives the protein CASTGGQGVPFNYGYTF.

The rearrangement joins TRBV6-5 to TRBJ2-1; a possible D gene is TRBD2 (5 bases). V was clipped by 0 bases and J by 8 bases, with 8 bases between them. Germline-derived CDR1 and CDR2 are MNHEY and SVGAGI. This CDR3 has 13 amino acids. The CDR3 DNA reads TGTGCCAGCAGTTACTCGATGCGGGATGAGCAGTTCTTC. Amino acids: CASSYSMRDEQFF.

CDR3 region: CASSLEQQNLHYEQYF. The CDR3 nucleotides read TGTGCCAGCAGCTTAGAACAGCAGAACCTACATTACGAGCAGTACTTC. This sequence joins TRBV7-2 and TRBJ2-7; no clear D. Trimming removed 1 base from V and 4 bases from J, with 17 bases in between. The CDR3 is 16 amino acids. Germline-derived CDR1 and CDR2 are SGHTA and FQGNSA. The complete variable domain, with remaining parts taken from reference TRBV7-2 and TRBJ2-7, reads GAGVSQSPSNKVTEKGKDVELRCDPISGHTALYWYRQSLGQGLEFLIYFQGNSAPDKSGLPSDRFSAERTGGSVSTLTIQRTQQEDSAVYLCASSLEQQNLHYEQYFGPGTRLTVT.

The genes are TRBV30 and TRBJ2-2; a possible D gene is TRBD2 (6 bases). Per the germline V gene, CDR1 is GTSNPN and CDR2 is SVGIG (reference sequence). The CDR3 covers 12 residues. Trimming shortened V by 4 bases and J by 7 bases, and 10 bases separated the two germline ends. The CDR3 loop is CAWTEGLGELFF. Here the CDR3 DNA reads TGTGCCTGGACGGAGGGGCTCGGGGAGCTGTTTTTT.

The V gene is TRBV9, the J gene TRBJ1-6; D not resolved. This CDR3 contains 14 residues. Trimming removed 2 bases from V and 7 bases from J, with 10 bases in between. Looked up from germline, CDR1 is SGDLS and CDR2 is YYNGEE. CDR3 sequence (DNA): TGTGCCAGCAGCGTCGGGTCCTTGAATTCACCCCTCCACTTT. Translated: CASSVGSLNSPLHF.

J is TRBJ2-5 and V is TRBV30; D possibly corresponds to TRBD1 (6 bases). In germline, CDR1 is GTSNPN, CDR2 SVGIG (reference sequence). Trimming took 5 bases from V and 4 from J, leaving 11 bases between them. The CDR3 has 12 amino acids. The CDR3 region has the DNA TGTGCCTGGGACAGGTCGGGAGAGACCCAGTACTTC. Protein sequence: CAWDRSGETQYF.

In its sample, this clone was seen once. This chain's CDR3 is CASSWRGLTDTQYF. The CDR3 DNA sequence: TGTGCCAGCAGCTGGCGGGGGCTCACAGATACGCAGTATTTT. The chain has TRBV28 and TRBJ2-3; the D gene is possibly TRBD2 (7 bases). The CDR3 spans 14 residues. Germline-derived CDR1 and CDR2 are MDHEN and SYDVKM. V shed 6 bases and J shed 2 bases, with 12 bases lying between them.

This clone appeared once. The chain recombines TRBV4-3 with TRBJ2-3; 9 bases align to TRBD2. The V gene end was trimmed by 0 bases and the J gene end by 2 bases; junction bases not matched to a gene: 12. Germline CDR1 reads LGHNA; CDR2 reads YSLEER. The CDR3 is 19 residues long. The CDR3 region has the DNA TGCGCCAGCAGCCAAGATCGGGGTAGCGGGGGACTTACCACAGATACGCAGTATTTT. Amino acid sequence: CASSQDRGSGGLTTDTQYF.

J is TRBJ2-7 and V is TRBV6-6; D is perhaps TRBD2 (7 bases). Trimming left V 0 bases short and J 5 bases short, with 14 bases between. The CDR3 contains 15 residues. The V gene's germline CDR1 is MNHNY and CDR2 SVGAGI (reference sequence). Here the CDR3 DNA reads TGTGCCAGCAGTTACTCGAGGGGGGGGGTCGACGAGCAGTACTTC. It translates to CASSYSRGGVDEQYF.

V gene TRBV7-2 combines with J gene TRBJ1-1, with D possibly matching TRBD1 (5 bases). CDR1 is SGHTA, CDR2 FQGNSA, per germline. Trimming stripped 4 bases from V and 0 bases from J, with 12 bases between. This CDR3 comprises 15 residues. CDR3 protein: CASSSAGGLNTEAFF. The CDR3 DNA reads TGTGCCAGCAGCTCGGCCGGGGGGTTGAACACTGAAGCTTTCTTT.

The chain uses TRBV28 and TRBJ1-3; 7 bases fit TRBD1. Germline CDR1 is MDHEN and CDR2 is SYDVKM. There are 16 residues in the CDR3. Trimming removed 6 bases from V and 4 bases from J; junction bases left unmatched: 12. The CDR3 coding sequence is TGTGCCAGCAGCGCCCCGTACAGGGGTGGAGGAAACACCATATATTTT. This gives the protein CASSAPYRGGGNTIYF. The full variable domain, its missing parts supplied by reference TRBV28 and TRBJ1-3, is DVKVTQSSRYLVKRTGEKVFLECVQDMDHENMFWYRQDPGLGLRLIYFSYDVKMKEKGDIPEGYSVSREKKERFSLILESASTNQTSMYLCASSAPYRGGGNTIYFGEGSWLTVV.

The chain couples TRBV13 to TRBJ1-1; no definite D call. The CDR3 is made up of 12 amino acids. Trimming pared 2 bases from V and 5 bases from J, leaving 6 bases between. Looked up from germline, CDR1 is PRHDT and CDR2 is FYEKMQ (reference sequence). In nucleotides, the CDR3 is TGTGCCAGCAGCTTAACCGGGACTGAAGCTTTCTTT. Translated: CASSLTGTEAFF.

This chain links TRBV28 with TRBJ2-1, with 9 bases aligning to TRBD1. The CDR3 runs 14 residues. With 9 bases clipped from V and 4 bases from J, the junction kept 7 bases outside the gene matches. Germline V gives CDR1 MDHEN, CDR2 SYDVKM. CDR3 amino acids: CASYRTGEYNEQFF. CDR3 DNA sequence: TGTGCCAGTTATCGGACAGGGGAATACAATGAGCAGTTCTTC.

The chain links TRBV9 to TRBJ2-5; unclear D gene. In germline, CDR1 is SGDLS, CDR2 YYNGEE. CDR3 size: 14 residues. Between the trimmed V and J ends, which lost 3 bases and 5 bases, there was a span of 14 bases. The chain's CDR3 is CASSASLGSETQYF. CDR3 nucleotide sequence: TGTGCCAGCAGCGCTTCGCTAGGCTCTGAGACCCAGTACTTC.

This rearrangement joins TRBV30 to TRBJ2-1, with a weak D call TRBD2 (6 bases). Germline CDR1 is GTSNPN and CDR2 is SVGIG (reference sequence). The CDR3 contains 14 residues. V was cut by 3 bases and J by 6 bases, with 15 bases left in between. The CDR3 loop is CAWSRDHGGNEQFF. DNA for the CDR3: TGTGCCTGGAGCCGGGACCACGGGGGCAATGAGCAGTTCTTC.

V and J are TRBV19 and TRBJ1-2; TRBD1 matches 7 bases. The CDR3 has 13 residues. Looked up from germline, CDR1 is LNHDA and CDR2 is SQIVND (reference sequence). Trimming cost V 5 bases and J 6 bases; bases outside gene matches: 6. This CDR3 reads CASSPTTGNGYTF. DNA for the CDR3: TGTGCCAGTAGTCCTACGACAGGGAATGGCTACACCTTC. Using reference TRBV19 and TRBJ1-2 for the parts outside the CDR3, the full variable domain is DGGITQSPKYLFRKEGQNVTLSCEQNLNHDAMYWYRQDPGQGLRLIYYSQIVNDFQKGDIAEGYSVSREKKESFPLTVTSAQKNPTAFYLCASSPTTGNGYTFGSGTRLTVV.

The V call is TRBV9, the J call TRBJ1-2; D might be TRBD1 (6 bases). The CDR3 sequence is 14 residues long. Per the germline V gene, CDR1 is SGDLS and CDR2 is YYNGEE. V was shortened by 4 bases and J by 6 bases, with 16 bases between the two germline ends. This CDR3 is CASSLEGGGNGYTF. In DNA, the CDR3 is TGTGCCAGCAGCCTAGAGGGGGGAGGGAATGGCTACACCTTC.

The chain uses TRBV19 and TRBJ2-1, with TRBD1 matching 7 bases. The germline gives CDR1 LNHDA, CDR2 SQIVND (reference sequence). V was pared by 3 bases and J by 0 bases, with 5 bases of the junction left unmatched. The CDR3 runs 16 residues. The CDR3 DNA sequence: TGTGCCAGTAGTATTGATAGGGGGCTCTCCTACAATGAGCAGTTCTTC. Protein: CASSIDRGLSYNEQFF.